The 13 T cell receptor beta chains listed next were all sequenced from one sample in a study of T cells in Graves' hyperthyroidism and ophthalmopathy. Amplified TCR beta CDR3 regions came from RNA transcripts. TCR CDR3 regions were first amplified by RT-PCR with HTBI primers. Via MiXCR, TCRdb re-called the multiplex PCR reads, giving one row per CDR3 protein. This table has roughly 840,000 distinct CDR3 sequences, roughly 40% appearing once. Sequenced input: blood. These receptor sequences come from a man between 18 and 29 years old with Graves' hyperthyroidism.

This clonotype was counted a single time. V is TRBV10-3 and J is TRBJ1-5, with TRBD1 matching over 8 bases. Looked up from germline, CDR1 is ENHRY and CDR2 is SYGVKD. With 7 bases clipped from V and 4 bases from J, the junction kept 3 bases outside the gene matches. The CDR3 runs 13 residues. CDR3 loop: CAITRDRNQPQHF. As DNA, the CDR3 is TGTGCCATCACCAGGGACAGGAATCAGCCCCAGCATTTT.

The chain joins TRBV10-3 to TRBJ2-7; D is tentatively TRBD1 or TRBD2 (6 bases each). Germline loops: CDR1 ENHRY, CDR2 SYGVKD. The CDR3 length is 15 residues. The ends were cut back, 10 bases at V and 2 bases at J, with 21 bases in the middle. CDR3 amino acids: CASTPEGGLAYEQYF. CDR3 DNA: TGTGCCAGCACCCCGGAGGGGGGCTTAGCCTACGAGCAGTACTTC.

This clonotype was counted between two and nine times. This chain uses TRBV19 with TRBJ2-7; TRBD1 is a possible D gene (5 bases). V shed 8 bases and J shed 2 bases, with 16 bases lying between them. This CDR3 comprises 14 residues. Germline V gene data show CDR1 as LNHDA and CDR2 as SQIVND (reference sequence). CDR3 sequence: CASRTGYPPYEQYF. CDR3 bases: TGTGCCAGTCGTACAGGATACCCCCCCTACGAGCAGTACTTC.

The rearrangement uses TRBV7-9 and TRBJ2-7; 8 nucleotides match TRBD2. Germline CDR1 is SEHNR and CDR2 is FQNEAQ (reference sequence). J was trimmed by 6 bases and V by 1 base; bases with no gene match: 8. CDR3 size: 15 residues. The CDR3 sequence is CASSLDQAGAPEQYF. CDR3 sequence (DNA): TGTGCCAGCAGCTTAGATCAAGCGGGAGCTCCCGAGCAGTACTTC.

This rearrangement joins TRBV29-1 to TRBJ2-5; 8 nucleotides agree with TRBD1. With 5 bases clipped from V and 5 bases from J, the junction kept 7 bases outside the gene matches. CDR1 SQVTM and CDR2 ANQGSEA come from the germline V gene. The CDR3 is made up of 13 amino acids. CDR3 protein: CSVRSGGHETQYF. The CDR3 nucleotides are TGCAGCGTTAGGTCAGGGGGCCATGAGACCCAGTACTTC.

This clonotype turned up a few times. The chain employs TRBV20-1 and TRBJ1-1; weak D call: TRBD1 (5 bases). Germline V gene lookup returns CDR1 DFQATT and CDR2 SNEGSKA (reference sequence). This CDR3 has 10 amino acids. The CDR3 nucleotides are TGCACCCTTGGGGGGACTGAAGCTTTCTTT. It specifies CTLGGTEAFF.

This clonotype was found a few times. The chain couples TRBV5-6 to TRBJ2-7; 9 bases are a match to TRBD1. This CDR3 is built from 14 residues. V shed 4 bases, J shed 1 base, and the junction held 3 bases outside the gene matches. Germline V lookup: CDR1 SGHDT, CDR2 YYEEEE. This chain's CDR3 is CASSGTGLSYEQYF. In DNA, the CDR3 is TGTGCCAGCAGCGGGACAGGGTTGTCCTACGAGCAGTACTTC.

This chain connects TRBV24-1 to TRBJ1-5; 8 nucleotides match TRBD1. With V trimmed by 11 bases and J by 9 bases, 20 bases remained unmatched. The germline V gene encodes CDR1 KGHDR and CDR2 SFDVKD. The CDR3 totals 16 residues. The CDR3 DNA is TGTGCCAGCTCACCGTTCGGACAGGGCCCCTCATGGCCCCAGCATTTT. Encoded protein: CASSPFGQGPSWPQHF.

This clonotype has a single count. The CDR3 nucleotides read TGCAGCGAGACAGGGGTTGGCGAGCAGTACTTC. It encodes CSETGVGEQYF. The genes are TRBV29-1 and TRBJ2-7; 8 bases align to TRBD1. CDR1 and CDR2 from the germline V gene are SQVTM and ANQGSEA. The CDR3 runs 11 residues. Trimming at V came to 7 bases and at J to 6 bases, leaving 5 bases not matched to a gene.

There are many counts of this clonotype. The chain uses TRBV7-2 and TRBJ1-5, with D uncertain. The CDR3 sequence is 13 residues long. Trimming stripped 5 bases from V and 6 bases from J, with 11 bases between. CDR1 is SGHTA and CDR2 is FQGNSA in the germline V gene. CDR3 residues: CASSGVRGQPQHF. In nucleotides, the CDR3 is TGTGCCAGCAGCGGGGTGCGCGGTCAGCCCCAGCATTTT.

To note about this clonotype: The junction departs from the called germline gene at one end, perhaps through a read error. The rearrangement joins TRBV19 to TRBJ2-7; 14 nucleotides line up with TRBD2. The V gene's germline CDR1 is LNHDA and CDR2 SQIVND (reference sequence). The CDR3 extends over 10 amino acids. DNA for the CDR3: TGTGCCAGTAGTGGGACTAGCGGGGGCTTC. Protein sequence: CASSGTSGGF.

V usage is TRBV14 and J usage is TRBJ2-5, with 7 bases that match TRBD2. The trim removed 0 bases at V and 2 bases at J, leaving 3 bases unmatched. Germline CDR1 SGHDN, CDR2 FVKESK. The CDR3 totals 15 residues. CDR3 sequence (DNA): TGTGCCAGCAGCCAAGATAGGGACTATCAAGAGACCCAGTACTTC. Protein sequence: CASSQDRDYQETQYF.

The chain is built from TRBV20-1 and TRBJ2-7; D unresolved. Germline lookup yields CDR1 DFQATT and CDR2 SNEGSKA (reference sequence). V lost 2 bases and J 5 bases, leaving 13 bases between the germline ends. The CDR3 sequence is 13 residues long. CDR3 sequence (DNA): TGCAGTGCTAGAATTCGGCTGGCCCACGAGCAGTACTTC. This codes for CSARIRLAHEQYF.